The TCR beta chain described here comes from a study of blood T cell repertoires in COVID-19. Here immunoSEQ multiplex PCR was the method, and the copy in TCRdb shows in-frame clones only, minus some. The sample lists a few hundred thousand clones, 70% to 90% occurring once. This CDR3 has 15 amino acids. After removal of 3 bases from V and 4 bases from J, the junction contained 7 bases not matched to a gene. Germline V gene data show CDR1 as SGHTA and CDR2 as FQGTGA. J is TRBJ2-3 and V is TRBV7-3; TRBD2 agrees at 7 bases. The clonotype originates from a man aged 30 to 39 who had recovered from COVID-19. Sequencing was done on a sample of PBMCs or T cells enriched from blood (not recorded which). Here the CDR3 reads CASSFFGGGADTQYF. Written as DNA, the CDR3 is TGTGCCAGCAGCTTCTTTGGGGGAGGGGCAGATACGCAGTATTTT.